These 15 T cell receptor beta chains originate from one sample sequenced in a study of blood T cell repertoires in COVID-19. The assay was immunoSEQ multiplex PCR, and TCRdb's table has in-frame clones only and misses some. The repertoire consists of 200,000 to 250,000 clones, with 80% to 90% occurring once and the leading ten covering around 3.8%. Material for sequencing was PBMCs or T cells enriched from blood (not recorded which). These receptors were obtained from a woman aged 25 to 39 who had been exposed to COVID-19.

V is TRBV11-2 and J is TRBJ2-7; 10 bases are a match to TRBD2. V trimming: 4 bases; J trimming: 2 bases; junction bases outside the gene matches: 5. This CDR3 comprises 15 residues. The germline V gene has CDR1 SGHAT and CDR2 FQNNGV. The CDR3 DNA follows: TGTGCCAGCAGCTACGGAGCGGGAGGGCCCTACGAGCAGTACTTC. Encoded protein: CASSYGAGGPYEQYF.

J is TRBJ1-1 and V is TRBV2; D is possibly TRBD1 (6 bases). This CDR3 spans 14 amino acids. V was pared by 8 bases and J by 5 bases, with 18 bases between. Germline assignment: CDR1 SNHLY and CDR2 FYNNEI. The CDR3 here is CASHLQGKGTEAFF. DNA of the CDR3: TGTGCCAGCCATTTACAGGGTAAGGGGACTGAAGCTTTCTTT.

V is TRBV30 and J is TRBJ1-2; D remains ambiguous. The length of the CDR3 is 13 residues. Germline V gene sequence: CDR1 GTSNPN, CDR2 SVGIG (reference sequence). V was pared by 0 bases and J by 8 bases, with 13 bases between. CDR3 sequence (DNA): TGTGCCTGGAGTGTACAAGGCAGGCACGGCTACACCTTC. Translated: CAWSVQGRHGYTF.

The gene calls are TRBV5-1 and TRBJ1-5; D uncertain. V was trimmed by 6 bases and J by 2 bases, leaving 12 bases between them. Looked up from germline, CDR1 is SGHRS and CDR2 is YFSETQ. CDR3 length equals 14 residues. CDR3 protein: CASKMAPGNQPQHF. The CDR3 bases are TGCGCCAGCAAGATGGCCCCTGGCAATCAGCCCCAGCATTTT.

The CDR3 here is CASSPRLSRAYNEQFF. The CDR3 DNA follows: TGTGCCAGCAGCCCACGACTGTCCCGGGCCTACAATGAGCAGTTCTTC. The chain is built from TRBV11-2 and TRBJ2-1, with D uncertain. V dropped 5 bases and J dropped 2 bases, with 16 bases sitting between them. This CDR3 is built from 16 residues. The germline CDR1 and CDR2 sequences are SGHAT and FQNNGV.

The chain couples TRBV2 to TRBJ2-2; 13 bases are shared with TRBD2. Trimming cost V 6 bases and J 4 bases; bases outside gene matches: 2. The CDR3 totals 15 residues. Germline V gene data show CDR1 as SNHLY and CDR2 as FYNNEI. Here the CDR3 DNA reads TGTGCCAGCAGACGACTAGCGGGAGGCACCGGGGAGCTGTTTTTT. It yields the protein CASRRLAGGTGELFF.

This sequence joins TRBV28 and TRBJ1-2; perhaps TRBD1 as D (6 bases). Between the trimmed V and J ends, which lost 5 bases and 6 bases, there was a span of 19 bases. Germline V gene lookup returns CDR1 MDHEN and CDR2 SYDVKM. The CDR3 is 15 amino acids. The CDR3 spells CASSPQRAGADGYTF. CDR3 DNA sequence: TGTGCCAGCAGTCCCCAGAGGGCAGGGGCAGATGGCTACACCTTC.

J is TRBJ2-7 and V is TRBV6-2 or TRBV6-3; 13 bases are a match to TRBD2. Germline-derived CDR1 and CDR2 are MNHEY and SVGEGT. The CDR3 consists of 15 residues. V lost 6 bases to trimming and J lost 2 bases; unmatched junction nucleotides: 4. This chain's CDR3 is CASSGTSGRAYEQYF. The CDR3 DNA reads TGTGCCAGCAGCGGCACTAGCGGGAGGGCCTACGAGCAGTACTTC.

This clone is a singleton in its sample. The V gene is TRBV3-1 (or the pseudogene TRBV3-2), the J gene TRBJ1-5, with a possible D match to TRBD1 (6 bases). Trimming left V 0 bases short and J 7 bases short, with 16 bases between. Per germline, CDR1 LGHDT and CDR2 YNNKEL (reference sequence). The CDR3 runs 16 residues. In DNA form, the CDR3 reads TGTGCCAGCAGCCAAGAATCAGGGGCGCGTTTCCAGCCCCAGCATTTT. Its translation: CASSQESGARFQPQHF.

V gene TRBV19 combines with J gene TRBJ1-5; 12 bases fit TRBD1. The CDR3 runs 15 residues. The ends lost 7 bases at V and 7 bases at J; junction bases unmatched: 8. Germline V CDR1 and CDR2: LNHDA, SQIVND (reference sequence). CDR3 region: CASNPGQGAGQPQHF. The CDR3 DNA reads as TGTGCCAGTAATCCGGGACAGGGGGCAGGACAGCCCCAGCATTTT.

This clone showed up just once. The CDR3 region has the DNA TGCAGCGTTGCAATAGGACTAAACGTTGGGGAGCAGTACTTC. Translated: CSVAIGLNVGEQYF. V is TRBV29-1 and J is TRBJ2-7, with D perhaps TRBD2 (6 bases). The CDR3 totals 14 residues. V was pared by 4 bases and J by 7 bases, with 20 bases between. The germline V gene has CDR1 SQVTM and CDR2 ANQGSEA.

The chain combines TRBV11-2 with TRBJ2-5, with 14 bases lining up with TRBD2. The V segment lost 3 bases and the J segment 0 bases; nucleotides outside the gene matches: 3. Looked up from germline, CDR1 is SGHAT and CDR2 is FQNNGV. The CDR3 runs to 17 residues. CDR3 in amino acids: CASSFRGLAGDQETQYF. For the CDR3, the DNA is TGTGCCAGCAGCTTTAGGGGACTAGCGGGGGACCAAGAGACCCAGTACTTC.

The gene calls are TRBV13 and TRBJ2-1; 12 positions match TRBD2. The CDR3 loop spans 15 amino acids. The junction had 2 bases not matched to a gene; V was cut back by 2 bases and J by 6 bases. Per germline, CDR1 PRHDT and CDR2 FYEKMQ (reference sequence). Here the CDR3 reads CASSLLGLAGNEQFF. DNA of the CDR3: TGTGCCAGCAGCTTATTGGGACTAGCGGGCAATGAGCAGTTCTTC.

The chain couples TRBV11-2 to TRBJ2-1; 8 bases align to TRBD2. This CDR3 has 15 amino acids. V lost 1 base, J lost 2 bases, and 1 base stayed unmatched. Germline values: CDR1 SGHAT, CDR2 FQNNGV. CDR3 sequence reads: CASSLAGGAYNEQFF. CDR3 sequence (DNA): TGTGCCAGCAGCTTAGCGGGAGGGGCCTACAATGAGCAGTTCTTC.

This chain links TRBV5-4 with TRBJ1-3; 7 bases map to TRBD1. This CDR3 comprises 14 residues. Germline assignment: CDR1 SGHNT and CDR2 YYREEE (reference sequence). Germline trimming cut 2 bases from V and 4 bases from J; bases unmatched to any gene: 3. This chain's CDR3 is CASSLRQGGNTIYF. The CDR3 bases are TGTGCCAGCAGCTTAAGACAGGGAGGAAACACCATATATTTT.